The clone carrying this T cell receptor (beta chain) was recorded a few times. The antigen is unknown. V gave up 4 bases and J gave up 6 bases, with 15 bases separating them. This CDR3 has 14 residues. In germline, CDR1 is MNHEY, CDR2 SVGEGT. The data belong to a study of T cells after yellow fever vaccination. In the study overall: SMART-Seq v4 Ultra Low Input prepared the low-cell-number fractions. Study results and caveats: In post-booster samples, most primary-vaccination clones reappeared (roughly 96% CD4, about 90% CD8).

Universal primer sites and UMIs were introduced during 5'RACE template-switching synthesis of TCR cDNA. In TCRdb, the 5' RACE reads were re-called with MiXCR into one record per CDR3 protein. The sample holds more than 350,000 distinct CDR3 sequences, 11% seen once. This chain connects TRBV6-2 or TRBV6-3 to TRBJ1-1; D is unclear. This TCR was recovered from a man younger than 35 who received the YFV17D yellow fever vaccine. The starting material was PBMCs, obtained on the day of the first yellow fever vaccination. The DNA for the CDR3 is TGTGCCAGCAGTTCTATAGAGGACGCTCCTGAAGCTTTCTTT. It is translated as CASSSIEDAPEAFF.